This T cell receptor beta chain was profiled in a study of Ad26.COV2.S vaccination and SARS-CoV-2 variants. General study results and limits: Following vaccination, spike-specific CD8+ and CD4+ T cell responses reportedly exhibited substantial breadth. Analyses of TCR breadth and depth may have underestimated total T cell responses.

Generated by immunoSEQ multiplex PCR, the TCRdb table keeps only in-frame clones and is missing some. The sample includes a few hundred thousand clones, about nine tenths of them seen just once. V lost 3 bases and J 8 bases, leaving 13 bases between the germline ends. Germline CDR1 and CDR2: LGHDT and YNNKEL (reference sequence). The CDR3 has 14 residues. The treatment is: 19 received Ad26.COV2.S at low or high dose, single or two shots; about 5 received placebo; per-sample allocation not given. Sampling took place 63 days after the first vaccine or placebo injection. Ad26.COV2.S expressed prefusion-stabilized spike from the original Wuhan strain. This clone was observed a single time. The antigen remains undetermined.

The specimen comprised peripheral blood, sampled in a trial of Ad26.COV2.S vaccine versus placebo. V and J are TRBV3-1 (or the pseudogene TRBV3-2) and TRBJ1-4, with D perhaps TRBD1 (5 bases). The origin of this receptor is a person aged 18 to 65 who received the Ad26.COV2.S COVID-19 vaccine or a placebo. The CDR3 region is CASSQRGGDEKLFF. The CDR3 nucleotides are TGTGCCAGCAGCCAGAGGGGTGGGGACGAAAAACTGTTTTTT.